This is a list of T cell receptor beta chains from one sample in a study of T cell changes during pregnancy in multiple sclerosis. TCRdb's copy holds only in-frame clones and misses some; the assay was immunoSEQ multiplex PCR. The sample yields 89,000 or so clones, about 90% seen once. The sequences come from PBMCs, collected in the first trimester of pregnancy. These receptor sequences come from a female donor in good health, serving as a control in a pregnancy study. Some clones in this sample may be carry-over from other donors' samples. Each CDR3 is given with its conserved first and last residue. Each record gives: J gene, D gene, clone size, V gene, CDR3 DNA, CDR3 protein. The D gene is left open where the match is weak. Size values are once, few and many counts, or a class for expanded clones, and some rows have none.

>TRBJ2-7|-|-|TRBV6-1
TGTGCCAGCAGTGACTCGATACAGGGCGAGCAGTACTTC
CASSDSIQGEQYF
>TRBJ2-1|TRBD2|-|TRBV27
TGTGCCAGCAGACCGGGAGGGAGAGATGAGCAGTTCTTC
CASRPGGRDEQFF
>TRBJ2-3|TRBD2|-|TRBV11-3
TGTGCCAGCAGCTCCCCCCGTCCTAGCGGAAACACAGATACGCAGTATTTT
CASSSPRPSGNTDTQYF
>TRBJ2-1|-|-|TRBV27
TGTGCCAGCAGTTTAACGGGGCAGGGGAGTGAGCAGTTCTTC
CASSLTGQGSEQFF
>TRBJ2-7|TRBD2|-|TRBV29-1
TGCAGCGCCCGGGACTACAGCTACGAGCAGTACTTC
CSARDYSYEQYF
>TRBJ2-7|TRBD2|-|TRBV15
TGTGCCACCAGCCCGGGACTAGCGGGGGCCCTCTACGAGCAGTACTTC
CATSPGLAGALYEQYF
>TRBJ1-4|TRBD1|-|TRBV15
TGTGCCACCAGAGACAGGGGGGCGGAAGAAAAACTGTTTTTT
CATRDRGAEEKLFF
>TRBJ2-7|-|-|TRBV5-8
TGTGCCAGCAACCGGGTGGTGGCCTACGAGCAGTACTTC
CASNRVVAYEQYF
>TRBJ2-5|-|-|TRBV7-9
TGTGCCAGCAGCTTTCCTCTACAAGAGACCCAGTACTTC
CASSFPLQETQYF
>TRBJ2-2|TRBD1|-|TRBV19
TGTGCCAGTACTAAGGGGACAGGGGGCACCGGGGAGCTGTTTTTT
CASTKGTGGTGELFF
>TRBJ1-2|-|-|TRBV28
TGTGCCAGTATGTACACCCGGGATGGCTACACCTTC
CASMYTRDGYTF
>TRBJ2-5|-|-|TRBV7-2
TGTGCCAGCAGCTTTAGACAGCCACAAGAGACCCAGTACTTC
CASSFRQPQETQYF
>TRBJ1-1|-|-|TRBV10-3
TGTGCCACCGTTGGGAGGGACACCACTGAAGCTTTCTTT
CATVGRDTTEAFF
>TRBJ1-1|-|-|TRBV18
TGTGCCAGCTCACCGGGGATTTGGGGGAGGGAGAACACTGAAGCTTTCTTT
CASSPGIWGRENTEAFF
>TRBJ1-4|-|-|TRBV2
TGTGCCAGCAGTGACCCAGGGTGGGATAATGAAAAACTGTTTTTT
CASSDPGWDNEKLFF
>TRBJ2-1|-|-|TRBV27
TGTGCCAGCAGTTTAAACTTCTACAATGAGCAGTTCTTC
CASSLNFYNEQFF
>TRBJ2-3|-|-|TRBV7-9
TGTGCCAGCGGAGGTTGGCGGAACACAGATACGCAGTATTTT
CASGGWRNTDTQYF
>TRBJ2-7|-|-|TRBV7-9
TGTGCCAGCAGCTTAGAGAGTGGCGGGCCCTACGAGCAGTACTTC
CASSLESGGPYEQYF
>TRBJ1-2|TRBD1|-|TRBV2
TGTGCCAGCAGTGAAGTAACAGGGGCGCTCGGCTACACCTTC
CASSEVTGALGYTF
>TRBJ2-2|-|-|TRBV2
TGTGCCAGCATATTTACCGGGGAGCTGTTTTTT
CASIFTGELFF
>TRBJ1-3|-|-|TRBV7-9
TGTGCCAGCAGCTTAGTTCCGAGCTCTGGAAACACCATATATTTT
CASSLVPSSGNTIYF
>TRBJ2-5|-|-|TRBV28
TGTGCCAGCAGTTTGGCCAGGGGCGAAACCCAGTACTTC
CASSLARGETQYF
>TRBJ1-3|-|-|TRBV6-1
TGTGCCAGCAGCGCAGACACTGTCTCTGGAAACACCATATATTTT
CASSADTVSGNTIYF
>TRBJ2-3|-|-|TRBV6-5
TGTGCCAGCAGTTATCGCACAGGCACAGATACGCAGTATTTT
CASSYRTGTDTQYF
>TRBJ2-5|-|-|TRBV28
TGTGCCAGCATCTCCCGGGGAGGAGGTCAAGAGACCCAGTACTTC
CASISRGGGQETQYF
>TRBJ2-7|-|-|TRBV4-3
TGCGCCAGCAGCCGCGGCACGGGTACCTACGAGCAGTACTTC
CASSRGTGTYEQYF
>TRBJ2-7|-|few|TRBV12-2
TGTGCAAGTCGCTCCAACGTACTAGTCGACGAGCAGTACTTC
CASRSNVLVDEQYF
>TRBJ1-3|TRBD1|-|TRBV28
TGTGCCAGCAGAACCCTCGACAGGGACTCTAACACCATATATTTT
CASRTLDRDSNTIYF
>TRBJ2-7|-|-|TRBV4-2
TGTGCCAGCAGCCAAGATTACAGTCCTCGGGGCGAGCAGTACTTC
CASSQDYSPRGEQYF
>TRBJ2-1|-|-|TRBV29-1
TGCAGCGTAACCGGGACTCACCTCAATGAGCAGTTCTTC
CSVTGTHLNEQFF
>TRBJ2-1|TRBD1|-|TRBV5-4
TGTGCCAGCAGCTTTACAGGGGGCAATGAGCAGTTCTTC
CASSFTGGNEQFF
>TRBJ2-2|-|many|TRBV6-4
TGTGCCAGCAGTGCAGGGAACACCGGGGAGCTGTTTTTT
CASSAGNTGELFF
>TRBJ2-3|TRBD2|-|TRBV29-1
TGCAGCGCCGCTAGCGGGGTAAACACAGATACGCAGTATTTT
CSAASGVNTDTQYF
>TRBJ1-1|-|once|TRBV18
TGTGCCAGCTCACCACAGGAGGAAACTGAAGCTTTCTTT
CASSPQEETEAFF
>TRBJ2-1|TRBD2|-|TRBV4-1
TGCGCCAGCAGCCATCTACTAGCGGATGAGCAGTTCTTC
CASSHLLADEQFF
>TRBJ2-2|TRBD1|-|TRBV19
TGTGCCAGTAGTATGTGGGGGGGACAGGGCAACACCGGGGAGCTGTTTTTT
CASSMWGGQGNTGELFF
>TRBJ2-7|-|-|TRBV7-8
TGTGCCAGCAGCTCCCTTACCTACGAGCAGTACTTC
CASSSLTYEQYF
>TRBJ2-3|TRBD2|-|TRBV19
TGTGCCAGTAGTTCTCTAACGGGGGGGCGGGCAGATACGCAGTATTTT
CASSSLTGGRADTQYF
>TRBJ2-3|-|once|TRBV7-9
TGTGCCACCCTTGGAGCAGGCACAGATACGCAGTATTTT
CATLGAGTDTQYF
>TRBJ2-7|-|-|TRBV27
TGTGCCAGCAGTTTAAGCAGGGGCTCCTACGAGCAGTACTTC
CASSLSRGSYEQYF
>TRBJ2-5|TRBD2|-|TRBV4-3
TGCGCCAGCAGCCAAGTTCTAGCGGACGGGGAGACCCAGTACTTC
CASSQVLADGETQYF
>TRBJ1-2|-|-|TRBV27
TGTGCCAGCAGCCAAAGGGGGAATGGCTACACCTTC
CASSQRGNGYTF
>TRBJ1-5|TRBD1|-|TRBV7-9
TGTGCCAGCAGCTTAGAAGCGCCGGGACAGGGGGCCAATCAGCCCCAGCATTTT
CASSLEAPGQGANQPQHF
>TRBJ1-1|-|once|TRBV27
TGTGCCAGCAGCCAAGACAGGATGAACACTGAAGCTTTCTTT
CASSQDRMNTEAFF
>TRBJ2-7|-|-|TRBV15
TGTGCCACCAGCAGAGCGGGGACCCTACAGGGCGAGCAGTACTTC
CATSRAGTLQGEQYF
>TRBJ2-7|-|few|TRBV2
TGTGCCAGCAGTTCATGGGGCCCCTCCTACGAGCAGTACTTC
CASSSWGPSYEQYF
>TRBJ1-5|-|-|TRBV6-5
TGTGCCACCCGACGGGAGGTTTATCAGCCCCAGCATTTT
CATRREVYQPQHF
>TRBJ1-2|-|few|TRBV5-4
TGTGCCAGCAGCTTGTTCCGGGTACTGGCTCATGGCTACACCTTC
CASSLFRVLAHGYTF
>TRBJ1-1|TRBD1|-|TRBV5-6
TGTGCCAGCAGCTTGTCTGGGACAGGGATCATGAACACTGAAGCTTTCTTT
CASSLSGTGIMNTEAFF
>TRBJ1-1|-|few|TRBV6-1
TGTGCCAGCAGGCCCGGAGGGAGGGACACTGAAGCTTTCTTT
CASRPGGRDTEAFF
>TRBJ1-3|-|-|TRBV5-4
TGTGCCAGCAGCTTGGGTGGCGGGGTGGTCTCTGGAAACACCATATATTTT
CASSLGGGVVSGNTIYF
>TRBJ1-4|-|-|TRBV1
TGCACCAGCAGCCAAGATAATCCAAGGGGGCGGGATGAAAAACTGTTTTTT
CTSSQDNPRGRDEKLFF
>TRBJ2-1|TRBD2|-|TRBV2
TGTGCCAGCAGTGAAGCTCGGACTAGCGGAACCAATGAGCAGTTCTTC
CASSEARTSGTNEQFF
>TRBJ1-3|-|-|TRBV19
TGTGCCAGTAGGGGGCTGGCTGGAAACACCATATATTTT
CASRGLAGNTIYF
>TRBJ1-2|-|-|TRBV6-1
TGTGCCAGCACCAGAACCCCAGGGGCGGGTAGCTACACCTTC
CASTRTPGAGSYTF
>TRBJ1-5|-|-|TRBV6-6
TGTGCCAGCAGCCTTATAGAAGCGCAGCCCCAGCATTTT
CASSLIEAQPQHF
>TRBJ1-3|TRBD1|-|TRBV5-1
TGCGCCAGCAGCTTGGGGGACAGGTACTCTGGAAACACCATATATTTT
CASSLGDRYSGNTIYF
>TRBJ2-7|TRBD1|-|TRBV27
TGTGCCAGCAGTTTGGGTAGACAGGGCATTTCCTACGAGCAGTACTTC
CASSLGRQGISYEQYF
>TRBJ2-7|-|-|TRBV2
TGTGCCAGCAGTGGGGGACTGGTATACGAGCAGTACTTC
CASSGGLVYEQYF
>TRBJ2-3|-|-|TRBV9
TGTGCCAGCAGCGTAGGGCGTGGGGGGGCTAGCACAGATACGCAGTATTTT
CASSVGRGGASTDTQYF